A single TCR beta chain is shown here with its context. Its specificity is unknown. This sample stems from a study of cytomegalovirus exposure and HLA in healthy donors. The primer mix had 60 Vbeta and 13 Jbeta primers. The data were produced by immunoSEQ multiplex PCR, yet TCRdb's version contains in-frame clones alone and is incomplete. In the table there are about 200,000 clones, around 85% of which are singletons. Study results and limitations: Later on, an analysis tied 15,000 to 20,000 TCR beta sequences to HLA alleles at 0.05 false discovery rate. A few chains tied to CMV proved CMV antigen-specific in vitro.

Sample: PBMCs. The TCR comes from a man aged 50 to 59 in good health and CMV-seronegative.

CDR3 DNA: TGTGCCTGGAGTGACAGGGGACCCAATCAGCCCCAGCATTTT. Its protein is CAWSDRGPNQPQHF. This chain connects TRBV30 to TRBJ1-5, with 7 bases lining up with TRBD1. Trimming at V came to 1 base and at J to 3 bases, leaving 3 bases not matched to a gene. The CDR3 length is 14 residues. The germline gives CDR1 GTSNPN, CDR2 SVGIG (reference sequence).